The clone carrying this T cell receptor beta chain has ten or more counts. Its antigen is unidentified. These data are taken from a study of CD8+ T cells in alopecia areata. In each case, RNA was isolated and then reverse transcribed into cDNA as the sequencing template. Produced via immunoSEQ multiplex PCR; TCRdb's table is partial and in-frame only. This table has 200,000 or so clones, around two fifths appearing once. Study results and limitations: For lesional scalp, especially alopecia totalis/universalis, clonality was higher than in normal scalp. Tofacitinib significantly brought down scalp clonality and expanded CD8+ clones among top 100.

Germline V gene lookup returns CDR1 LNHDA and CDR2 SQIVND (reference sequence). This CDR3 has 15 residues. Trimming shortened V by 1 base and J by 0 bases, and 7 bases separated the two germline ends. Treatment denoted: oral pan-JAK inhibitor, 5-10 mg twice daily. Sorting of PBMCs yielded the CD4+ and CD8+ T cells. The sequences come from CD4+ T cells sorted from blood, collected at approximately week 31, from a patient treated with tofacitinib. This TCR derives from a human donor with alopecia areata. The rearrangement uses TRBV19 and TRBJ1-3; D is undetermined. This CDR3 reads CASSIVRSSGNTIYF. CDR3 coding DNA: TGTGCCAGTAGTATAGTGCGGAGCTCTGGAAACACCATATATTTT.